The entry below describes one T cell receptor beta chain. This sample was included in a study of shared T cell receptors in the human thymus. Assay: immunoSEQ multiplex PCR; the TCRdb copy retains only in-frame clones and omits some. The repertoire holds 630,000 or so clones, with around 87% as singletons. This CDR3 has 18 residues. The junction had 10 bases not matched to a gene; V was cut back by 0 bases and J by 5 bases. Germline V CDR1 and CDR2: SGHTA, FQGNSA. Separately, the same data were catalogued under a study of human thymus T cells. That source reports: Donation came from healthy Finnish infants having corrective surgery for congenital heart defects. The thymus tissue came from resections taken during corrective heart surgery. Both thymic and peripheral blood repertoires showed apparently biased V and J usage. A high degree of thymic repertoire overlap among unrelated individuals was reported in related research.

The chain recombines TRBV7-2 with TRBJ2-1, with 10 bases identical to TRBD2. The clonotype comes from a boy under two years old with a congenital heart defect. The sample consisted of thymocytes. The CDR3 here is CASSLAVASGSFDNEQFF. CDR3 nucleotides: TGTGCCAGCAGCTTAGCGGTGGCTAGCGGGAGTTTCGACAATGAGCAGTTCTTC.